Given below is one T cell receptor beta chain in context. Its antigen is undetermined. Both 60 Vbeta primers and 13 Jbeta primers went into the PCR. The data were produced by immunoSEQ multiplex PCR, yet TCRdb's version contains in-frame clones alone and is incomplete. The sample consists of under 200,000 clones, around 79% of them appearing once. Germline assignment: CDR1 SGHNT and CDR2 YYREEE (reference sequence). This CDR3 comprises 14 residues. Trimming stripped 4 bases from V and 3 bases from J, with 14 bases between. The sample is drawn from a study of cytomegalovirus exposure and HLA in healthy donors. Whole-study findings and limits: Sequencing likely caused a cluster of highly shared sequence variants.

Sequenced material: PBMCs. The rearrangement links TRBV5-4 to TRBJ2-7; D possibly corresponds to TRBD2 (7 bases). The TCR originated in a woman in her forties in good health and CMV-seropositive. The CDR3 protein is CASSRGGGIYEQYF. As DNA, the CDR3 is TGTGCCAGCAGCAGGGGGGGAGGGATCTACGAGCAGTACTTC.